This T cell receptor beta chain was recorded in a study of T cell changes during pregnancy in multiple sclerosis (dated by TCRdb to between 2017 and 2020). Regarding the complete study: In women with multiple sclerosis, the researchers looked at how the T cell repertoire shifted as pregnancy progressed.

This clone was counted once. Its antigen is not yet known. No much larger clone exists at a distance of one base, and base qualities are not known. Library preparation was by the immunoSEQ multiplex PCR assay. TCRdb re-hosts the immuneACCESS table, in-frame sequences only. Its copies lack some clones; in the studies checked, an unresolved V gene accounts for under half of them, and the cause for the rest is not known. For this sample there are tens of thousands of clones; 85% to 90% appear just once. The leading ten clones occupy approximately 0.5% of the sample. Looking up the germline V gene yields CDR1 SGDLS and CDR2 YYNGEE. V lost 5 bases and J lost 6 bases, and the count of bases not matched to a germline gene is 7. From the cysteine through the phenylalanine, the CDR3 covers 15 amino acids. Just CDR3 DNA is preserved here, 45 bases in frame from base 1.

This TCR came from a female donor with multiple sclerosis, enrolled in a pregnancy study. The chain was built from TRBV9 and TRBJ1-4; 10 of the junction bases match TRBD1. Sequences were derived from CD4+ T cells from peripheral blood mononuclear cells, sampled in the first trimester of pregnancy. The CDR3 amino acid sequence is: CASSVTGTGDEKLFF. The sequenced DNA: TGTGCCAGCAGTGTAACCGGGACAGGGGATGAAAAACTGTTTTTT.